This TCR beta chain was retrieved from a study of T cell responses to AZD1222 COVID-19 vaccine. Study summary: Combined were second doses at about 4 or about 12 weeks.

CDR1 SGHAT and CDR2 FQNNGV come from the germline V gene. The V segment lost 2 bases and the J segment 8 bases; nucleotides outside the gene matches: 19. This CDR3 is 18 amino acids long. Data came from immunoSEQ multiplex PCR; TCRdb stores just in-frame clones and leaves some out. Found here are roughly 140,000 clones, approximately 90% of them singletons; the top ten hold about 4.8%. The specimen was peripheral blood, collected on day 0 of AZD1222 vaccination. The clonotype comes from an adult in good health. The rearrangement links TRBV11-2 to TRBJ1-2; 8 nucleotides match TRBD1. The CDR3 here is CASSLYETDRDSTGGYTF. CDR3 sequence (DNA): TGTGCCAGCAGCTTATATGAGACGGACAGGGATAGTACGGGAGGCTACACCTTC. Based on the CDR3 plus reference TRBV11-2 and TRBJ1-2, the full variable domain is EAGVAQSPRYKIIEKRQSVAFWCNPISGHATLYWYQQILGQGPKLLIQFQNNGVVDDSQLPKDRFSAERLKGVDSTLKIQPAKLEDSAVYLCASSLYETDRDSTGGYTFGSGTRLTVV.